This TCR beta chain was observed in a study of cytomegalovirus exposure and HLA in healthy donors. About the research overall: Of 398 genotyped donors, approximately 80% clustered with self-reported Caucasian donors.

Trimming removed 1 base from V and 2 bases from J, with 12 bases in between. Germline CDR1 SGHRS, CDR2 YFSETQ. The CDR3 sequence is 15 residues long. 13 Jbeta primers and 60 Vbeta primers were used for the PCR. The data were produced by immunoSEQ multiplex PCR, yet TCRdb's version contains in-frame clones alone and is incomplete. The sample consists of approximately 170,000 clones, less than 90% of them appearing once. The clonotype originates from a man aged 45 to 65 in good health and CMV-seropositive. The chain is built from TRBV5-1 and TRBJ2-5; no clear D gene. The sequenced sample consisted of PBMCs. CDR3 region: CASSLWSNSQETQYF. The CDR3 coding sequence is TGCGCCAGCAGCTTGTGGTCAAACAGTCAAGAGACCCAGTACTTC.